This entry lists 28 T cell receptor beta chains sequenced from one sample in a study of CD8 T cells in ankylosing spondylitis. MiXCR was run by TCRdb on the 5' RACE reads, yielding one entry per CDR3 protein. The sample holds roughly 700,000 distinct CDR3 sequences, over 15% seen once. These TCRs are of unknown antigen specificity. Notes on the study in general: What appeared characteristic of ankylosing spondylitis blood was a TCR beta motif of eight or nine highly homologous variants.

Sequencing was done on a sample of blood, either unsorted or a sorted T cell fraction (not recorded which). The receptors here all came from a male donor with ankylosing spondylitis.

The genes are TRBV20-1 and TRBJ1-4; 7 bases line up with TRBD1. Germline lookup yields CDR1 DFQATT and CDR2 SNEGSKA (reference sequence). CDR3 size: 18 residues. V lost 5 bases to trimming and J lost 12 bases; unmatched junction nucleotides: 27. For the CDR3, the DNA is TGCAGTGCTGGGACAGCAGATTGGGCCACCCTAGTTAGGGGAGAACTGTTTTTT. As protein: CSAGTADWATLVRGELFF.

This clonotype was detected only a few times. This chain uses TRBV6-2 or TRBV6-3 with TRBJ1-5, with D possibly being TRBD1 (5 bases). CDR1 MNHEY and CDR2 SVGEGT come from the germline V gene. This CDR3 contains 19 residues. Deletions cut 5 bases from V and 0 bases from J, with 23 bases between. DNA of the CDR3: TGTGCCAGCAGTAGCCTCGAGCCCGTGAGGGGATATAGCAATCAGCCCCAGCATTTT. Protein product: CASSSLEPVRGYSNQPQHF.

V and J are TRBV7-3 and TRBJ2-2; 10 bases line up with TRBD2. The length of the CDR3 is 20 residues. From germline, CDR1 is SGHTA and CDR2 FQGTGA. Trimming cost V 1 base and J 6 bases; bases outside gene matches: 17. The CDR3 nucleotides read TGTGCCAGCAGCTTAATGGGTGCTCCATCTAGCGGGGGCGGGCCCGGGGAGCTGTTTTTT. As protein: CASSLMGAPSSGGGPGELFF. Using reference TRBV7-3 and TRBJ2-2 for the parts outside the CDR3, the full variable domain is GAGVSQTPSNKVTEKGKYVELRCDPISGHTALYWYRQSLGQGPEFLIYFQGTGAADDSGLPNDRFFAVRPEGSVSTLKIQRTERGDSAVYLCASSLMGAPSSGGGPGELFFGEGSRLTVL.

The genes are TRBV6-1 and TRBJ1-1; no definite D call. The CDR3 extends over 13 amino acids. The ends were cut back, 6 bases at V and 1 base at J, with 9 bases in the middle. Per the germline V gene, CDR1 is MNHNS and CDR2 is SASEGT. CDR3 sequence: CASRVRGNTEAFF. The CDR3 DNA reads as TGTGCCAGCAGAGTTCGGGGGAACACTGAAGCTTTCTTT.

This CDR3 is CASSRDRAESEKLFF. CDR3 DNA: TGTGCCAGCAGTCGAGACAGGGCCGAGAGTGAAAAACTGTTTTTT. The chain couples TRBV27 to TRBJ1-4; the match to TRBD1 covers 7 bases. The CDR3 consists of 15 residues. V was pared by 5 bases and J by 7 bases, with 10 bases of the junction left unmatched. CDR1 and CDR2 (germline): MNHEY, SMNVEV (reference sequence).

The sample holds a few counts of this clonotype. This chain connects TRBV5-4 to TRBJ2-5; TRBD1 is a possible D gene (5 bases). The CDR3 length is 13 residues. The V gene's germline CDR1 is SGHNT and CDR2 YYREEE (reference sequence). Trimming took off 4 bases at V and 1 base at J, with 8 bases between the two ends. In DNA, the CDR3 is TGTGCCAGCAGCACCCAGGGCCAAGAGACCCAGTACTTC. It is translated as CASSTQGQETQYF.

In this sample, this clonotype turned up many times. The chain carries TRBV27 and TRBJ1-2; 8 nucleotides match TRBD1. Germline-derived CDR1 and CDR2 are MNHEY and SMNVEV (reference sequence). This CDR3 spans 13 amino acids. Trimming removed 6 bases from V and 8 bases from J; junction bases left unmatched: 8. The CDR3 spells CASSQGQGDGYTF. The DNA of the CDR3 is TGTGCCAGCAGCCAAGGACAGGGAGACGGCTACACCTTC.

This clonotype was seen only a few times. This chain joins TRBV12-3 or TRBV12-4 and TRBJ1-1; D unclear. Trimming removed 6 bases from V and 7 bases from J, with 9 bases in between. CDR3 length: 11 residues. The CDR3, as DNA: TGTGCCAGCAGGTACATGTTTGAAGCTTTCTTT. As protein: CASRYMFEAFF.

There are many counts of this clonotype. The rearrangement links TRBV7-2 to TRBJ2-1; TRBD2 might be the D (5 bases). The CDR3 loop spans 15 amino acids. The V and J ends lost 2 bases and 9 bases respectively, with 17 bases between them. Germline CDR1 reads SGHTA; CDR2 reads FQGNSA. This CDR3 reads CASSLTLQGRGEQFF. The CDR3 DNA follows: TGTGCCAGCAGCTTAACCTTACAAGGTCGGGGTGAGCAGTTCTTC. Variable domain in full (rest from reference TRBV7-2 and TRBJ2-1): GAGVSQSPSNKVTEKGKDVELRCDPISGHTALYWYRQSLGQGLEFLIYFQGNSAPDKSGLPSDRFSAERTGGSVSTLTIQRTQQEDSAVYLCASSLTLQGRGEQFFGPGTRLTVL.

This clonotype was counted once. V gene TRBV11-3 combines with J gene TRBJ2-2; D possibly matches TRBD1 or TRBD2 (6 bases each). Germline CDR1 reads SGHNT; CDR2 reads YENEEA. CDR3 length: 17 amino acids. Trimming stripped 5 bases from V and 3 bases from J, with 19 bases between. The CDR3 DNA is TGTGCCAGCAGCCTGTCGACAGGATGGGAGGACACCGGGGAGCTGTTTTTT. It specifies CASSLSTGWEDTGELFF.

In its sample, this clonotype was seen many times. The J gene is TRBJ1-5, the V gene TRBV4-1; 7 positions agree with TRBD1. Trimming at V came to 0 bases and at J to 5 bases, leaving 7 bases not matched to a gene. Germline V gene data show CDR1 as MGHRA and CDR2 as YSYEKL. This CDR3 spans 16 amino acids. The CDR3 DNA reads TGCGCCAGCAGCCAAGATGGGAGGGGGCGTTATCAGCCCCAGCATTTT. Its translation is CASSQDGRGRYQPQHF.

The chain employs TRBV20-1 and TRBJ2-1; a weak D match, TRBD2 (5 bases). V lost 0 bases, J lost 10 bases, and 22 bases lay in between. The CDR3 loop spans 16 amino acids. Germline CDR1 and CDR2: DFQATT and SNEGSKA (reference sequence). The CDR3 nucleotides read TGCAGTGCTAGAGATCTCGGAGGCAGCCCCGTAGGGGAGCAGTTCTTC. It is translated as CSARDLGGSPVGEQFF.

The CDR3 here is CASSQPTSGSYEQYF. As DNA, the CDR3 is TGTGCCAGCAGCCAGCCAACTAGCGGGAGCTACGAGCAGTACTTC. V gene TRBV14 combines with J gene TRBJ2-7; TRBD2 agrees at 11 bases. The germline V gene encodes CDR1 SGHDN and CDR2 FVKESK. CDR3 length: 15 residues. With V trimmed by 3 bases and J by 3 bases, 4 bases remained unmatched.

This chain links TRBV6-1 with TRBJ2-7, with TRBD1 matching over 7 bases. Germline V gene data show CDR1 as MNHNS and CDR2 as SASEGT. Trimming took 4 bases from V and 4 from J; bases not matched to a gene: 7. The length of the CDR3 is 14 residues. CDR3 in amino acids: CASSGGGSLYEQYF. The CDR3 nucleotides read TGTGCCAGCAGTGGAGGGGGCAGCCTTTACGAGCAGTACTTC.

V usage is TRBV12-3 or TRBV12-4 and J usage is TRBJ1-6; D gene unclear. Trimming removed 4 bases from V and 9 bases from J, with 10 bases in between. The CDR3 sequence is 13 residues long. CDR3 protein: CASSSGRASPLHF. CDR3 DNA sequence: TGTGCCAGCAGTTCGGGCCGAGCTTCACCCCTCCACTTT.

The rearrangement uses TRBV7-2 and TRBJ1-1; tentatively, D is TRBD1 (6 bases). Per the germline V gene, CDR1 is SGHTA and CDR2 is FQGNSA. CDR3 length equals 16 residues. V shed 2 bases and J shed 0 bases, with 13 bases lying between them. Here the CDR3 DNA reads TGTGCCAGCAGCTTATTCGGGGGCAGCCTGAACACTGAAGCTTTCTTT. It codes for CASSLFGGSLNTEAFF.

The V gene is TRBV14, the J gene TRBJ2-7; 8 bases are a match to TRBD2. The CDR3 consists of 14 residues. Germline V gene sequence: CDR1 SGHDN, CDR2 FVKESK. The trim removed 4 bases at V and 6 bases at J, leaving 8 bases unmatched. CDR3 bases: TGTGCCAGCAGCCGGTTCCCGGGAGGGGCCGAGCAGTACTTC. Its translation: CASSRFPGGAEQYF. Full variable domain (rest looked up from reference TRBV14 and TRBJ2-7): EAGVTQFPSHSVIEKGQTVTLRCDPISGHDNLYWYRRVMGKEIKFLLHFVKESKQDESGMPNNRFLAERTGGTYSTLKVQPAELEDSGVYFCASSRFPGGAEQYFGPGTRLTVT.

The DNA of the CDR3 is TGTGCCAGCAGTTCTCGGAATCGGGCAACTAATGAAAAACTGTTTTTT. This encodes CASSSRNRATNEKLFF. The genes are TRBV6-2 or TRBV6-3 and TRBJ1-4; D ambiguous. V was trimmed by 4 bases and J by 0 bases, leaving 12 bases between them. The CDR3 spans 16 residues. Germline V gene lookup returns CDR1 MNHEY and CDR2 SVGEGT.

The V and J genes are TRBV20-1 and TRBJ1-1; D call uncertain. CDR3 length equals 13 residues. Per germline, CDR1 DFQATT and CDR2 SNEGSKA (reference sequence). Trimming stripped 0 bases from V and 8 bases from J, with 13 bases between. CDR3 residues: CSARDLRNREAFF. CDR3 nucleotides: TGCAGTGCTAGAGATCTTAGAAACAGAGAAGCTTTCTTT.

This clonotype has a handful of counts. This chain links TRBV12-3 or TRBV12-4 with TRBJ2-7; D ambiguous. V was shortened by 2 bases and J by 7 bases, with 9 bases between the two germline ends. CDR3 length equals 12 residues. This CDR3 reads CASSLMVKEQYF. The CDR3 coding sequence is TGTGCCAGCAGTTTAATGGTGAAGGAGCAGTACTTC.

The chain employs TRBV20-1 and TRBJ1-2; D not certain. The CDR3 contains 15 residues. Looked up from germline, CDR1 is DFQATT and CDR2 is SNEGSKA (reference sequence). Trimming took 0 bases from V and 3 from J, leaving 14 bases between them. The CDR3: CSARDPWAFDYGYTF. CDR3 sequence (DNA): TGCAGTGCTAGAGATCCCTGGGCCTTTGACTATGGCTACACCTTC.

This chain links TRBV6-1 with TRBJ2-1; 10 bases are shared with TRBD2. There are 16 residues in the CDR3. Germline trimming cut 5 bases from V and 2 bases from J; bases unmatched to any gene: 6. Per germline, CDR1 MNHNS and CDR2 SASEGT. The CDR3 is CASSSLAGEAYNEQFF. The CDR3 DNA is TGTGCCAGCAGTAGTCTAGCGGGAGAGGCCTACAATGAGCAGTTCTTC.

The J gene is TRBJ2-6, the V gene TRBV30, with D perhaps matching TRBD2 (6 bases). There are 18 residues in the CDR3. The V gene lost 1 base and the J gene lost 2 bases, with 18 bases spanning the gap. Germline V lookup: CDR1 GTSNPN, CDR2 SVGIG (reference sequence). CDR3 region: CAWSEVGGWRAGANVLTF. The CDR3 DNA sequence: TGTGCCTGGAGTGAGGTGGGGGGATGGAGGGCTGGGGCCAACGTCCTGACTTTC.

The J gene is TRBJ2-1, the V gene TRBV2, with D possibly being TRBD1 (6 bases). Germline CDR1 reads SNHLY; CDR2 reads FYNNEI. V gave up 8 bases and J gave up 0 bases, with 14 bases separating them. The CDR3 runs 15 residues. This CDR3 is CASETGKSSYNEQFF. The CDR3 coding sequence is TGTGCCAGCGAGACAGGCAAGAGCTCCTACAATGAGCAGTTCTTC.

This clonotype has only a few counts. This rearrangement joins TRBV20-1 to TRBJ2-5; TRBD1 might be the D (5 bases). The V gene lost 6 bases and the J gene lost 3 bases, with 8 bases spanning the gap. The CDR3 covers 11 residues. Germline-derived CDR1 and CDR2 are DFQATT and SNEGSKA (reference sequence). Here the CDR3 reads CSATTEETQYF. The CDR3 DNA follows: TGCAGTGCAACGACAGAAGAGACCCAGTACTTC.

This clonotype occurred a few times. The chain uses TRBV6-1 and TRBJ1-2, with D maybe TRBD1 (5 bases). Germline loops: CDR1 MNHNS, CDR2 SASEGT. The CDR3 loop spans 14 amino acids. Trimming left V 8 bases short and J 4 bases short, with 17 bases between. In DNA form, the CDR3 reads TGTGCCAGCGGTCCCACCCCCGGGGGCTATGGCTACACCTTC. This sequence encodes CASGPTPGGYGYTF.

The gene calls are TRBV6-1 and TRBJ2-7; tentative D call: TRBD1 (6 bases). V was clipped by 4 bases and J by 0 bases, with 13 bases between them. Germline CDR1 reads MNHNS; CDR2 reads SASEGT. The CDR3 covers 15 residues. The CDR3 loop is CASSVRDISSYEQYF. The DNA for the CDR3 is TGTGCCAGCAGTGTCCGGGACATAAGCTCCTACGAGCAGTACTTC.

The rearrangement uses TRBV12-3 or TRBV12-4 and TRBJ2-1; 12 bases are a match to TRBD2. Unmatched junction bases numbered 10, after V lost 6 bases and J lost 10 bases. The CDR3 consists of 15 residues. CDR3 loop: CASSVSSGRAIEQFF. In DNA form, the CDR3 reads TGTGCCAGCAGCGTTTCTAGCGGGAGGGCCATCGAGCAGTTCTTC.